The rows below give T cell receptor beta chains drawn from one sample of a study of Graves' ophthalmopathy and Graves' hyperthyroidism. TCRdb called the multiplex PCR reads again in MiXCR, with one record for every CDR3 protein. The sample lists 900,000 to 1,200,000 distinct CDR3 sequences; 35% to 40% were seen once. Material: peripheral blood or thyroid tissue (not recorded which). The receptor source for this set is an adult man with Graves' hyperthyroidism. Both conserved end residues are part of each CDR3. D genes are given only for firm matches. Expanded clones get a size class; other rows say once, few or many, or leave the size out.

cdr3_aa cdr3_nt clone_size d_call j_call v_call
CASKSDVTGFQETQYF TGTGCCAGCAAAAGTGATGTGACAGGGTTCCAAGAGACCCAGTACTTC NA TRBD1 TRBJ2-5 TRBV6-5
CASSEDGRYNQPQHF TGCGCCAGCAGTGAGGACGGCAGGTATAATCAGCCCCAGCATTTT NA NA TRBJ1-5 TRBV10-2
CASSPLQGNSGANVLTF TGTGCCAGCTCACCCCTCCAGGGGAACTCTGGGGCCAACGTCCTGACTTTC NA NA TRBJ2-6 TRBV25-1
CASMFQGRGTGELFF TGTGCCAGCATGTTCCAGGGACGTGGCACCGGGGAGCTGTTTTTT many NA TRBJ2-2 TRBV2
CSVGVRVGGAEKLFF TGCAGCGTTGGAGTTCGGGTGGGGGGAGCTGAAAAACTGTTTTTT many NA TRBJ1-4 TRBV29-1
CASSQGGEVVAFF TGCGCCAGCAGCCAGGGTGGGGAGGTGGTAGCTTTCTTT few NA TRBJ1-1 TRBV4-1
CASSLNRGRDEQYF TGTGCCAGCAGCTTAAACAGGGGGCGCGACGAGCAGTACTTC few TRBD1 TRBJ2-7 TRBV5-6
CASNRESLTEAFF TGTGCCAGCAACCGGGAGAGCCTCACTGAAGCTTTCTTT NA NA TRBJ1-1 TRBV6-2/TRBV6-3
CTTGLAGGPGETQYF TGTACCACGGGACTAGCGGGAGGGCCCGGGGAGACCCAGTACTTC NA TRBD2 TRBJ2-5 TRBV24-1
CASSYSSVGDEAFF TGTGCCAGCAGTTACTCGTCTGTGGGGGATGAAGCTTTCTTT NA NA TRBJ1-1 TRBV6-5
CSAREGRSEAFF TGCAGTGCTAGAGAGGGGAGAAGTGAAGCTTTCTTT many NA TRBJ1-1 TRBV20-1
CASSPGRVDNEKLFF TGTGCCAGCAGCCCCGGGAGGGTAGATAATGAAAAACTGTTTTTT NA NA TRBJ1-4 TRBV7-9
CASSLAGRTNYEQYF TGTGCCAGCAGCTTAGCCGGCAGGACCAACTACGAGCAGTACTTC many NA TRBJ2-7 TRBV7-2
CASSRRQARNSPLHF TGTGCCAGCAGCCGAAGACAGGCCCGTAATTCACCCCTCCACTTT many NA TRBJ1-6 TRBV12-3/TRBV12-4
CSVDPGASYF TGCAGCGTTGATCCGGGGGCATCGTACTTC NA NA TRBJ2-7 TRBV29-1
CASSPGLAPLETQYF TGCGCCAGCAGCCCGGGACTAGCGCCCCTAGAGACCCAGTACTTC few TRBD2 TRBJ2-5 TRBV7-2
CATSDTGQGYGYTF TGTGCCACCAGTGATACGGGACAGGGCTATGGCTACACCTTC many TRBD1 TRBJ1-2 TRBV24-1
CASSQDADTFGNTIYF TGTGCCAGCAGCCAAGACGCGGACACTTTTGGAAACACCATATATTTT few NA TRBJ1-3 TRBV4-2
CASSQATSGSGLTGNTIYF TGTGCCAGCAGCCAAGCAACTAGCGGGTCAGGGTTAACTGGAAACACCATATATTTT NA NA TRBJ1-3 TRBV9
CASSASGIDTQYF TGTGCCAGCAGCGCTAGCGGGATTGATACGCAGTATTTT NA TRBD2 TRBJ2-3 TRBV9
CATRRGGMNTEAFF TGCGCCACCCGACGGGGGGGCATGAACACTGAAGCTTTCTTT NA NA TRBJ1-1 TRBV4-1
CASTPGVGSPLHF TGTGCCAGCACCCCAGGGGTAGGCTCACCCCTCCACTTT NA NA TRBJ1-6 TRBV6-5